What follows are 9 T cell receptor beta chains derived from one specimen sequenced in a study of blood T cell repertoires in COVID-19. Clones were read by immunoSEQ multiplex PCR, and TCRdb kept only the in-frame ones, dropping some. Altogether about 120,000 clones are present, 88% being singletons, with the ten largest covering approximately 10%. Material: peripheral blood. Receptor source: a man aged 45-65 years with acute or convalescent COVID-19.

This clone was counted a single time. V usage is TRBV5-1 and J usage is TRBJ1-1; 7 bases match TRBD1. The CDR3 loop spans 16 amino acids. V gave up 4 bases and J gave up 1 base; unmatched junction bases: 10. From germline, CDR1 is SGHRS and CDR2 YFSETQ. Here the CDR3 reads CASSDLQGSKNTEAFF. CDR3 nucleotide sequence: TGCGCCAGCAGCGACCTACAGGGGAGTAAGAACACTGAAGCTTTCTTT.

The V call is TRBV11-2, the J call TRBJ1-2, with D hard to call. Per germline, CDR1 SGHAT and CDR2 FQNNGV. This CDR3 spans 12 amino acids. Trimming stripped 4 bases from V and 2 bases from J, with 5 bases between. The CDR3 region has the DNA TGTGCCAGCAGCTATAGCAACTATGGCTACACCTTC. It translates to CASSYSNYGYTF.

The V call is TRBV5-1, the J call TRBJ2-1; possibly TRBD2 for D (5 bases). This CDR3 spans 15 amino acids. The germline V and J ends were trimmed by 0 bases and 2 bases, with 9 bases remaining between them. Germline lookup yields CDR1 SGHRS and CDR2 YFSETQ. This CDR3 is CASSLVAPTYNEQFF. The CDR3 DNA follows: TGCGCCAGCAGCTTGGTAGCGCCGACCTACAATGAGCAGTTCTTC.

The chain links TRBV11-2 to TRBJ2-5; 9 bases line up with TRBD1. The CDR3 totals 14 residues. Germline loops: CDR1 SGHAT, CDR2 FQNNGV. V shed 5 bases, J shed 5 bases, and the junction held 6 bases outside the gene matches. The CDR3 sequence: CASSVRDRVETQYF. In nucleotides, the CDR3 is TGTGCCAGCAGCGTCCGGGACAGGGTTGAGACCCAGTACTTC.

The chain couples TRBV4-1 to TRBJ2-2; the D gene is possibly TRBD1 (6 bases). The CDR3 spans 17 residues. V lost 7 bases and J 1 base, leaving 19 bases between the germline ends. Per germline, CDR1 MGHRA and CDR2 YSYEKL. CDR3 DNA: TGCGCCAGCAAAAGGGTTACCGGGACAAAGAACACCGGGGAGCTGTTTTTT. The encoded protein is CASKRVTGTKNTGELFF.

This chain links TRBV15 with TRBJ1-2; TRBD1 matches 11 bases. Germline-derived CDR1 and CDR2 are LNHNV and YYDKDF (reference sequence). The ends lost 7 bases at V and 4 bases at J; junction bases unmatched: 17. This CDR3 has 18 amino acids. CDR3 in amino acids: CATTRGDGTGGASYGYTF. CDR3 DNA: TGTGCCACCACCAGGGGGGATGGGACAGGGGGTGCCTCCTATGGCTACACCTTC.

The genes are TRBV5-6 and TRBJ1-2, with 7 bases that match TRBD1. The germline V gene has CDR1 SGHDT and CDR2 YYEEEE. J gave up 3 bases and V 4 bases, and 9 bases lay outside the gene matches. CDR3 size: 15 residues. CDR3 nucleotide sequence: TGTGCCAGCAGCCCTGACAGGGTGGGGTACTATGGCTACACCTTC. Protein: CASSPDRVGYYGYTF. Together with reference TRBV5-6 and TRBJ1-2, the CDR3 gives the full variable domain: DAGVTQSPTHLIKTRGQQVTLRCSPKSGHDTVSWYQQALGQGPQFIFQYYEEEERQRGNFPDRFSGHQFPNYSSELNVNALLLGDSALYLCASSPDRVGYYGYTFGSGTRLTVV.

Here the CDR3 reads CASSKDRKETQYF. The CDR3 DNA reads as TGTGCCAGCTCTAAGGACAGAAAAGAGACCCAGTACTTC. V usage is TRBV18 and J usage is TRBJ2-5; the D gene is possibly TRBD1 (6 bases). Germline loops: CDR1 KGHSH, CDR2 LQKENI. The CDR3 has 13 residues. The ends were cut back, 6 bases at V and 3 bases at J, with 11 bases in the middle.

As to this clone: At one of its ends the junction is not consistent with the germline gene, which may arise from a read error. The CDR3 sequence is CASSPGQGVLFF. The CDR3 nucleotides are TGTGCCAGCAGTCCCGGACAGGGGGTGCTGTTTTTT. This rearrangement joins TRBV28 to TRBJ2-2; 10 bases are a match to TRBD1. The CDR3 extends over 12 amino acids. Germline loops: CDR1 MDHEN, CDR2 SYDVKM.